The 31 T cell receptor beta chains listed next were all sequenced from one sample in a study of blood T cell repertoires in COVID-19. The repertoire was sequenced with immunoSEQ multiplex PCR; TCRdb's copy has only in-frame clones and lacks some. Of some 320,000 clones listed, approximately 90% are singletons. The sequencing sample was made of PBMCs or T cells enriched from blood (not recorded which). Source of these receptors: a woman aged 25 to 45 who had been exposed to COVID-19.

A note on this clone: This CDR3 is also generated by other DNA sequences in the sample. The chain uses TRBV19 and TRBJ1-6, with D perhaps matching TRBD1 (6 bases). The length of the CDR3 is 14 residues. Per germline, CDR1 LNHDA and CDR2 SQIVND (reference sequence). V was clipped by 4 bases and J by 6 bases, with 10 bases between them. The CDR3 DNA is TGTGCCAGTAGTACCGGGACACCTAATTCACCCCTCCACTTT. Its protein is CASSTGTPNSPLHF.

CDR3 coding DNA: TGTGCCAGCAGCCATAAGACCGGGACAGGGTACTTCTACGAGCAGTACTTC. Protein product: CASSHKTGTGYFYEQYF. The gene calls are TRBV3-1 (or the pseudogene TRBV3-2) and TRBJ2-7; TRBD1 matches at 9 bases. CDR1 and CDR2 (germline): LGHDT, YNNKEL (reference sequence). V was pared by 3 bases and J by 3 bases, with 12 bases of the junction left unmatched. CDR3 length: 17 amino acids.

The chain recombines TRBV5-4 with TRBJ1-2, with D possibly being TRBD1 (6 bases). CDR1 is SGHNT, CDR2 YYREEE, per germline (reference sequence). V gave up 0 bases and J gave up 3 bases, with 9 bases separating them. This CDR3 is 14 amino acids long. The CDR3 region is CASSLETGYYGYTF. DNA of the CDR3: TGTGCCAGCAGCTTGGAGACAGGTTACTATGGCTACACCTTC.

This chain connects TRBV19 to TRBJ2-3, with 12 bases aligning to TRBD1. The V segment lost 9 bases and the J segment 2 bases; nucleotides outside the gene matches: 6. Germline lookup yields CDR1 LNHDA and CDR2 SQIVND (reference sequence). The CDR3 is 15 residues long. The CDR3 loop reads CASGWGQGATDTQYF. The CDR3 DNA sequence: TGTGCCAGCGGGTGGGGACAGGGGGCCACAGATACGCAGTATTTT. The entire variable domain, with the rest obtained from reference TRBV19 and TRBJ2-3, is as follows: DGGITQSPKYLFRKEGQNVTLSCEQNLNHDAMYWYRQDPGQGLRLIYYSQIVNDFQKGDIAEGYSVSREKKESFPLTVTSAQKNPTAFYLCASGWGQGATDTQYFGPGTRLTVL.

This chain uses TRBV2 with TRBJ2-5, with D perhaps TRBD2 (6 bases). Germline loops: CDR1 SNHLY, CDR2 FYNNEI. The length of the CDR3 is 14 residues. V lost 8 bases and J lost 5, with 18 bases in between. The CDR3 reads CASSGGAAAETQYF. The CDR3 nucleotides read TGTGCCAGCTCCGGAGGGGCAGCCGCGGAGACCCAGTACTTC.

Written as DNA, the CDR3 is TGTGCCAGCAGCCCGCCGGGGTGGGGTAGGTACGAGCAGTACTTC. It specifies CASSPPGWGRYEQYF. The chain carries TRBV7-2 and TRBJ2-7, with D possibly matching TRBD2 (5 bases). The germline gives CDR1 SGHTA, CDR2 FQGNSA. V was clipped by 5 bases and J by 4 bases, with 18 bases between them. The length of the CDR3 is 15 residues.

The rearrangement joins TRBV7-2 to TRBJ1-6; 10 bases are a match to TRBD1. Germline assignment: CDR1 SGHTA and CDR2 FQGNSA. CDR3 size: 16 residues. The J segment lost 14 bases and the V segment lost 2 bases, leaving 12 bases of the junction unmatched. The CDR3 here is CASSLLLDRGGVTLHF. CDR3 DNA sequence: TGTGCCAGCAGCTTATTGTTGGACAGGGGGGGTGTGACCCTCCACTTT.

The chain joins TRBV4-1 to TRBJ2-7, with D possibly matching TRBD2 (5 bases). Germline CDR1 is MGHRA and CDR2 is YSYEKL. V lost 0 bases to trimming and J lost 2 bases, with 17 bases between them. The CDR3 length is 17 residues. The CDR3 region has the DNA TGCGCCAGCAGCCAAGATCGAGGGTCTCTCAAGCCCTACGAGCAGTACTTC. Its protein is CASSQDRGSLKPYEQYF.

The V and J genes are TRBV20-1 and TRBJ2-1; 9 nucleotides match TRBD2. The CDR3 is made up of 15 amino acids. V shed 3 bases, J shed 7 bases, and the junction held 10 bases outside the gene matches. Germline V CDR1 and CDR2: DFQATT, SNEGSKA (reference sequence). Written as DNA, the CDR3 is TGCAGTGCTAGTCCCGGGAGCGGGGGGCGGAATGAGCAGTTCTTC. Translating it yields CSASPGSGGRNEQFF.

This clone showed up just a few times. The CDR3 DNA reads as TGTGCCAGCAGCGGCAAAATGGGACAGGGGGCGTTGGGGCCCCAGCATTTT. This encodes CASSGKMGQGALGPQHF. V gene TRBV7-9 combines with J gene TRBJ1-5, with 12 bases matching TRBD1. This CDR3 comprises 17 residues. Unmatched junction bases numbered 14, after V lost 5 bases and J lost 9 bases. Germline values: CDR1 SEHNR, CDR2 FQNEAQ (reference sequence).

The chain joins TRBV7-8 to TRBJ2-5, with 11 nucleotides matching TRBD1. The CDR3 runs to 17 residues. Germline V gene lookup returns CDR1 SGHVS and CDR2 FQNEAQ. Trimming cost V 3 bases and J 3 bases; bases outside gene matches: 9. The CDR3 region has the DNA TGTGCCAGCAGCTTGTATCCGGGACAGGGGGAGAAAGAGACCCAGTACTTC. Translated, it gives CASSLYPGQGEKETQYF.

The chain is built from TRBV30 and TRBJ1-2, with no clear D. CDR3 length equals 12 residues. V lost 5 bases and J 4 bases, leaving 11 bases between the germline ends. Germline V gives CDR1 GTSNPN, CDR2 SVGIG (reference sequence). The CDR3 loop reads CAWGGLAYGYTF. CDR3 DNA sequence: TGTGCCTGGGGCGGGTTAGCCTATGGCTACACCTTC.

V gene TRBV9 combines with J gene TRBJ2-2, with D perhaps matching TRBD2 (5 bases). Germline loops: CDR1 SGDLS, CDR2 YYNGEE. The ends were cut back, 1 base at V and 4 bases at J, with 8 bases in the middle. This CDR3 spans 14 amino acids. This CDR3 is CASSVRGITGELFF. The CDR3, as DNA: TGTGCCAGCAGCGTACGAGGGATCACCGGGGAGCTGTTTTTT.

The CDR3 region is CASSERGLNEKLFF. CDR3 sequence (DNA): TGTGCCAGCAGTGAAAGGGGCCTTAATGAAAAACTGTTTTTT. The rearrangement joins TRBV2 to TRBJ1-4, with D maybe TRBD1 (5 bases). The CDR3 totals 14 residues. The germline gives CDR1 SNHLY, CDR2 FYNNEI. Trimming removed 2 bases from V and 4 bases from J, with 8 bases in between.

The sample holds one count of this clone. The chain links TRBV5-1 to TRBJ1-3; TRBD1 is a possible D gene (5 bases). The V end lost 4 bases, the J end lost 0 bases, and 11 bases lay between the germline ends. Per germline, CDR1 SGHRS and CDR2 YFSETQ. The CDR3 has 15 residues. Here the CDR3 DNA reads TGCGCCAGCAGCGCGGGACTGCACTCTGGAAACACCATATATTTT. This sequence encodes CASSAGLHSGNTIYF.

This clone was observed a single time. The chain employs TRBV5-1 and TRBJ1-1, with 8 bases lining up with TRBD1. Germline V lookup: CDR1 SGHRS, CDR2 YFSETQ. This CDR3 is 14 amino acids long. V lost 3 bases and J lost 5; bases outside the gene matches: 6. The CDR3 bases are TGCGCCAGCAGCTCTAACACAGGGGGAACTGAAGCTTTCTTT. Its protein product is CASSSNTGGTEAFF.

The chain has TRBV3-1 (or the pseudogene TRBV3-2) and TRBJ2-7; no clear D. V was trimmed by 3 bases and J by 5 bases, leaving 11 bases between them. CDR1 is LGHDT, CDR2 YNNKEL, per germline (reference sequence). The CDR3 runs to 13 residues. CDR3 coding DNA: TGTGCCAGCAGCCAGGCTTTTTCCGACGAGCAGTACTTC. Amino acids: CASSQAFSDEQYF.

V gene TRBV6-6 combines with J gene TRBJ1-2; a possible D gene is TRBD1 (6 bases). This CDR3 spans 14 amino acids. CDR1 is MNHNY, CDR2 SVGAGI, per germline (reference sequence). The V gene lost 4 bases and the J gene lost 0 bases, with 9 bases spanning the gap. The CDR3 spells CASSFTGSNYGYTF. The CDR3, as DNA: TGTGCCAGCAGTTTTACAGGGTCTAACTATGGCTACACCTTC.

The chain carries TRBV4-3 and TRBJ2-7; TRBD2 agrees at 15 bases. CDR3 length: 18 amino acids. Per the germline V gene, CDR1 is LGHNA and CDR2 is YSLEER. V lost 4 bases, J lost 3 bases, and 10 bases stayed unmatched. CDR3 DNA: TGCGCCAGCAGCCGAGGGACTAGCGGGGGGTTATTCCGCTACGAGCAGTACTTC. Its translation is CASSRGTSGGLFRYEQYF.

The chain has TRBV29-1 and TRBJ2-1; TRBD1 matches at 7 bases. Trimming cost V 3 bases and J 2 bases; bases outside gene matches: 7. There are 15 residues in the CDR3. Germline V gene data show CDR1 as SQVTM and CDR2 as ANQGSEA. CDR3: CSVEGSGQTYNEQFF. CDR3 nucleotide sequence: TGCAGCGTTGAGGGATCGGGACAGACCTACAATGAGCAGTTCTTC.

The rearrangement links TRBV19 to TRBJ1-2, with 9 nucleotides matching TRBD1. CDR1 is LNHDA and CDR2 is SQIVND in the germline V gene (reference sequence). V gave up 5 bases and J gave up 7 bases; unmatched junction bases: 2. CDR3 length: 12 residues. For the CDR3, the DNA is TGTGCCAGTAGTGAGACAGGGGGTGGCTACACCTTC. Translating gives CASSETGGGYTF. Full variable domain (missing parts from reference TRBV19 and TRBJ1-2): DGGITQSPKYLFRKEGQNVTLSCEQNLNHDAMYWYRQDPGQGLRLIYYSQIVNDFQKGDIAEGYSVSREKKESFPLTVTSAQKNPTAFYLCASSETGGGYTFGSGTRLTVV.

The table lists this clone with a few counts. The V gene is TRBV4-1, the J gene TRBJ1-3; tentatively, D is TRBD1 (6 bases). The CDR3 contains 18 residues. The V gene's germline CDR1 is MGHRA and CDR2 YSYEKL. V lost 4 bases and J lost 0, with 19 bases in between. The CDR3 reads CASSLLLNRESSGNTIYF. The CDR3 bases are TGCGCCAGCAGCCTGCTCTTAAACAGGGAGAGCTCTGGAAACACCATATATTTT.

The rearrangement uses TRBV4-1 and TRBJ2-5; D remains ambiguous. In germline, CDR1 is MGHRA, CDR2 YSYEKL. Trimming removed 1 base from V and 5 bases from J, with 11 bases in between. The CDR3 contains 14 residues. For the CDR3, the DNA is TGCGCCAGCAGCCAAGTCGCGTGGTTTGAGACCCAGTACTTC. Its protein is CASSQVAWFETQYF.

The chain is built from TRBV10-1 and TRBJ1-2; no firm D call. Trimming took off 4 bases at V and 8 bases at J, with 11 bases between the two ends. The CDR3 runs 12 residues. Looked up from germline, CDR1 is WNHNN and CDR2 is SYGVQD (reference sequence). This CDR3 reads CASSVRLRGYTF. In DNA, the CDR3 is TGCGCCAGCAGTGTACGGCTGAGGGGCTACACCTTC.

The J gene is TRBJ2-3, the V gene TRBV27; possible D gene TRBD1, 6 bases. Germline CDR1 reads MNHEY; CDR2 reads SMNVEV (reference sequence). This CDR3 is 15 amino acids long. V was trimmed by 5 bases and J by 8 bases, leaving 20 bases between them. CDR3 sequence: CASSPNRGGLATQYF. The CDR3 nucleotides are TGTGCCAGCAGTCCAAACCGAGGGGGATTGGCTACGCAGTATTTT.

The J gene is TRBJ1-6, the V gene TRBV6-2 or TRBV6-3; no reliable D call. The V gene's germline CDR1 is MNHEY and CDR2 SVGEGT. The CDR3 consists of 15 residues. Trimming pared 0 bases from V and 10 bases from J, leaving 13 bases between. The CDR3 sequence is CASSYSAGPGSPLHF. The CDR3 DNA sequence: TGTGCCAGCAGTTACTCGGCGGGCCCCGGGTCACCCCTCCACTTT.

The chain couples TRBV4-1 to TRBJ1-1; D call uncertain. CDR1 and CDR2 (germline): MGHRA, YSYEKL. This CDR3 is built from 15 residues. With 1 base removed from V and 1 base from J, the gap between germline ends came to 10 bases. The CDR3 region is CASSQAVWRNTEAFF. The CDR3, as DNA: TGCGCCAGCAGCCAAGCCGTGTGGAGGAACACTGAAGCTTTCTTT.

The V call is TRBV30, the J call TRBJ2-7; no clear D. The CDR3 sequence is 13 residues long. Trimming stripped 4 bases from V and 5 bases from J, with 15 bases between. Germline-derived CDR1 and CDR2 are GTSNPN and SVGIG (reference sequence). The CDR3 protein is CAWNHGFNNEQYF. The CDR3 nucleotides read TGTGCCTGGAATCACGGGTTCAACAACGAGCAGTACTTC.

The V and J genes are TRBV7-2 and TRBJ2-2; a weak D match, TRBD2 (5 bases). The CDR3 is 15 amino acids. The V end lost 3 bases, the J end lost 6 bases, and 14 bases lay between the germline ends. Germline V lookup: CDR1 SGHTA, CDR2 FQGNSA. This CDR3 is CASSFPRGSPGELFF. CDR3 sequence (DNA): TGTGCCAGCAGCTTCCCCCGTGGGAGCCCCGGGGAGCTGTTTTTT.

V and J are TRBV7-6 and TRBJ1-5, with 9 positions matching TRBD1. Germline CDR1 reads SGHVS; CDR2 reads FNYEAQ. The junction had 6 bases not matched to a gene; V was cut back by 5 bases and J by 4 bases. The CDR3 spans 15 residues. The CDR3 protein is CASSPGTGINQPQHF. The CDR3 DNA follows: TGTGCCAGCAGCCCCGGGACAGGGATAAATCAGCCCCAGCATTTT.

The chain joins TRBV4-1 to TRBJ2-5, with 11 bases fitting TRBD1. The germline gives CDR1 MGHRA, CDR2 YSYEKL. The CDR3 runs to 16 residues. V lost 0 bases, J lost 2 bases, and 2 bases stayed unmatched. The chain's CDR3 is CASSQEWDRGQETQYF. CDR3 DNA: TGCGCCAGCAGCCAAGAGTGGGACAGGGGGCAAGAGACCCAGTACTTC.